One sample yielded the 14 T cell receptor beta chains listed below, sequenced in a study of CD8 T cells in Susac syndrome. RNA totalling about 0.5 to 1 ug underwent reverse transcription with random hexamers. From the immunoSEQ multiplex PCR reads, TCRdb called clonotypes with MiXCR, one entry per CDR3 protein. The profile shows around 220,000 distinct CDR3 sequences, roughly nine tenths of them singletons. What was sequenced was CD8+ T cells from PBMCs. The receptors were gathered from a human donor with multiple sclerosis.

Comments on this clonotype: Its ends do not fully match the called genes, so a read error is possible. The chain links TRBV7-7 to TRBJ2-1, with D possibly matching TRBD2 (5 bases). This CDR3 has 13 amino acids. The V gene's germline CDR1 is SSHAT and CDR2 FNYEAQ (reference sequence). The DNA of the CDR3 is TGTGCTAGCAGCTCCGAGGGAATGGATGAGCAGTTCTTC. The encoded protein is CASSSEGMDEQFF.

V and J are TRBV30 and TRBJ1-1, with TRBD1 matching 9 bases. V was pared by 3 bases and J by 3 bases, with 2 bases of the junction left unmatched. This CDR3 comprises 13 residues. The germline V gene encodes CDR1 GTSNPN and CDR2 SVGIG (reference sequence). The CDR3 nucleotides are TGTGCCTGGAGCTGGACAGGGGACACTGAAGCTTTCTTT. It yields the protein CAWSWTGDTEAFF.

This chain links TRBV2 with TRBJ1-1, with D unresolved. The germline CDR1 and CDR2 sequences are SNHLY and FYNNEI. V was shortened by 8 bases and J by 6 bases, with 7 bases between the two germline ends. This CDR3 is 10 amino acids long. CDR3 protein: CASLEAEAFF. The CDR3 DNA is TGTGCCAGCTTGGAGGCTGAAGCTTTCTTT.

Here the CDR3 reads CASTLGLSTEAFF. The CDR3 DNA follows: TGTGCCAGCACCTTGGGGCTGAGCACTGAAGCTTTCTTT. The V gene is TRBV12-3 or TRBV12-4, the J gene TRBJ1-1; D possibly corresponds to TRBD1 (5 bases). This CDR3 is built from 13 residues. V was cut by 7 bases and J by 4 bases, with 13 bases left in between.

J is TRBJ2-7 and V is TRBV7-6; tentatively, D is TRBD1 (5 bases). There are 13 residues in the CDR3. Germline V gene data show CDR1 as SGHVS and CDR2 as FNYEAQ. The germline V and J ends were trimmed by 6 bases and 2 bases, with 11 bases remaining between them. The CDR3 sequence: CASSSTAAYEQYF. CDR3 in DNA: TGTGCCAGCAGTTCGACAGCAGCCTACGAGCAGTACTTC.

J is TRBJ2-5 and V is TRBV18; the D gene is possibly TRBD1 (6 bases). The CDR3 extends over 15 amino acids. Trimming cost V 3 bases and J 2 bases, with 13 bases left between them. The germline CDR1 and CDR2 sequences are KGHSH and LQKENI. CDR3 amino acids: CASSPTGGEQETQYF. The CDR3 region has the DNA TGTGCCAGCTCACCGACAGGAGGCGAGCAAGAGACCCAGTACTTC.

The chain joins TRBV19 to TRBJ1-2, with D uncertain. The length of the CDR3 is 10 residues. Looked up from germline, CDR1 is LNHDA and CDR2 is SQIVND (reference sequence). With 4 bases removed from V and 7 bases from J, the gap between germline ends came to 4 bases. The CDR3 DNA reads as TGTGCCAGTAGTAGTGCTGGCTACACCTTC. Translating gives CASSSAGYTF. Full variable domain (missing parts from reference TRBV19 and TRBJ1-2): DGGITQSPKYLFRKEGQNVTLSCEQNLNHDAMYWYRQDPGQGLRLIYYSQIVNDFQKGDIAEGYSVSREKKESFPLTVTSAQKNPTAFYLCASSSAGYTFGSGTRLTVV.

The chain is built from TRBV25-1 and TRBJ2-5, with 8 bases identical to TRBD1. The trim removed 2 bases at V and 0 bases at J, leaving 5 bases unmatched. CDR1 and CDR2 from the germline V gene are MGHDK and SYGVNS. This CDR3 has 16 residues. The CDR3 DNA is TGTGCCAGCAGTGAAAGGACAGGGCCCAACCAAGAGACCCAGTACTTC. Translating it yields CASSERTGPNQETQYF.

This chain connects TRBV7-9 to TRBJ1-3; D call uncertain. Germline CDR1 reads SEHNR; CDR2 reads FQNEAQ (reference sequence). The V end was cut by 5 bases, the J end by 0 bases, with 17 bases between. This CDR3 comprises 17 residues. The DNA for the CDR3 is TGTGCCAGCAGCCCCATTGGACGGAGGAGCTCTGGAAACACCATATATTTT. Its protein product is CASSPIGRRSSGNTIYF.

This rearrangement joins TRBV3-1 to TRBJ2-2; D is uncertain. The CDR3 has 13 amino acids. V was trimmed by 0 bases and J by 6 bases, leaving 5 bases between them. Per the germline V gene, CDR1 is LGHDT and CDR2 is YNNKEL (reference sequence). CDR3 sequence (DNA): TGTGCCAGCAGCCAAGATGAACCCGGGGAGCTGTTTTTT. This encodes CASSQDEPGELFF.

The chain is built from TRBV19 and TRBJ1-1, with a possible D match to TRBD1 (6 bases). CDR1 is LNHDA and CDR2 is SQIVND in the germline V gene (reference sequence). V lost 1 base and J lost 5, with 8 bases in between. The CDR3 is 13 amino acids. The DNA for the CDR3 is TGTGCCAGTAGTATAGTAGGGGGAACTGAAGCTTTCTTT. It translates to CASSIVGGTEAFF.

The V and J genes are TRBV2 and TRBJ1-2; D gene uncertain. The CDR3 spans 15 residues. V was cut by 6 bases and J by 5 bases, with 19 bases left in between. CDR1 is SNHLY and CDR2 is FYNNEI in the germline V gene. Here the CDR3 reads CASRNFIRSPYGYTF. The CDR3 coding sequence is TGTGCCAGCAGGAACTTCATTCGCAGTCCGTATGGCTACACCTTC. Using reference TRBV2 and TRBJ1-2 for the parts outside the CDR3, the full variable domain is EPEVTQTPSHQVTQMGQEVILRCVPISNHLYFYWYRQILGQKVEFLVSFYNNEISEKSEIFDDQFSVERPDGSNFTLKIRSTKLEDSAMYFCASRNFIRSPYGYTFGSGTRLTVV.

The chain joins TRBV30 to TRBJ1-2; maybe TRBD1 (5 bases). With 3 bases removed from V and 4 bases from J, the gap between germline ends came to 18 bases. The CDR3 contains 15 residues. Germline V lookup: CDR1 GTSNPN, CDR2 SVGIG (reference sequence). The chain's CDR3 is CAWRSSGFYRYGYTF. The CDR3 DNA reads as TGTGCCTGGAGGAGTTCAGGGTTCTATCGCTATGGCTACACCTTC.

In its sample, this clonotype was seen once. The rearrangement links TRBV10-3 to TRBJ2-7; D is unclear. Trimming stripped 3 bases from V and 3 bases from J, with 15 bases between. Germline CDR1 ENHRY, CDR2 SYGVKD. This CDR3 is built from 15 residues. The CDR3 region has the DNA TGTGCCATCAGTGACGACGCCCGTGCAATCTACGAGCAGTACTTC. It yields the protein CAISDDARAIYEQYF.